These T cell receptor beta chains were read from a single sample in a study of cytomegalovirus exposure and HLA in healthy donors. The repertoire was sequenced with immunoSEQ multiplex PCR; TCRdb's copy has only in-frame clones and lacks some. The table shows over 200,000 clones, with 75% to 85% occurring only once. Sequencing used PBMCs. The source of these receptors is a woman aged 55 to 70 in good health and CMV-seropositive. Both conserved end residues are part of each CDR3. Fields, in order: J gene, D gene, clone size, V gene, CDR3 DNA, CDR3 protein. D genes are given only for firm matches. A clone size is listed for some rows: how often the clone was seen (once, few, many), or a class if it is expanded.

J: TRBJ1-2
D: TRBD1
size: .
V: TRBV9
DNA: TGTGCCAGCAGCCGCACAGGGGACAACTATGGCTACACCTTC
CDR3: CASSRTGDNYGYTF

J: TRBJ2-5
D: TRBD1
size: .
V: TRBV5-1
DNA: TGCGCCACCCGGACAGGGGGACAAGAGACCCAGTACTTC
CDR3: CATRTGGQETQYF

J: TRBJ2-3
D: TRBD2
size: .
V: TRBV7-2
DNA: TGTGCCAGCAGCTTCCGCGGGGGGAGCACAGATACGCAGTATTTT
CDR3: CASSFRGGSTDTQYF

J: TRBJ2-3
D: TRBD1
size: .
V: TRBV7-9
DNA: TGTGCCAGCAGCTTATCGACAGGGGGAGATACGCAGTATTTT
CDR3: CASSLSTGGDTQYF

J: TRBJ1-2
D: .
size: few
V: TRBV30
DNA: TGTGCCTGGGGTAGGGTCAGCCGGGGGGGCTACACCTTC
CDR3: CAWGRVSRGGYTF

J: TRBJ2-5
D: .
size: .
V: TRBV5-1
DNA: TGCGCCAGCAGCTTTGGAGTTGCCGAGGAGACCCAGTACTTC
CDR3: CASSFGVAEETQYF

J: TRBJ1-2
D: .
size: few
V: TRBV19
DNA: TGTGCCAGTATCGCGGGGTATGAGGATGGCTACACCTTC
CDR3: CASIAGYEDGYTF

J: TRBJ1-1
D: TRBD1
size: .
V: TRBV18
DNA: TGTGCCAGCTCATCGATTCAGGGGGCGGACACTGAAGCTTTCTTT
CDR3: CASSSIQGADTEAFF

J: TRBJ1-3
D: TRBD1
size: few
V: TRBV19
DNA: TGTGCCAGTAGTATCGGGACAGGGTTTTCTGGAAACACCATATATTTT
CDR3: CASSIGTGFSGNTIYF

J: TRBJ1-1
D: .
size: once
V: TRBV7-2
DNA: TGTGCCAGCAGCTTTTCAGGGCGCACTGAAGCTTTCTTT
CDR3: CASSFSGRTEAFF

J: TRBJ2-5
D: .
size: .
V: TRBV28
DNA: TGTGCCAGCAGCAGAGGGTCGGCGGAGACCCAGTACTTC
CDR3: CASSRGSAETQYF

J: TRBJ2-3
D: TRBD2
size: .
V: TRBV7-6
DNA: TGTGCCAGCAGCTTGGCGACTAGCGGGAGTGAGGATACGCAGTATTTT
CDR3: CASSLATSGSEDTQYF

J: TRBJ2-1
D: TRBD2
size: .
V: TRBV9
DNA: TGTGCCAGCAGCGTGGCTAGCGGGAGGTATGAGCAGTTCTTC
CDR3: CASSVASGRYEQFF

J: TRBJ1-1
D: .
size: .
V: TRBV30
DNA: TGTGCCTGGGGGAGGATGAACACTGAAGCTTTCTTT
CDR3: CAWGRMNTEAFF

J: TRBJ2-2
D: TRBD2
size: .
V: TRBV9
DNA: TGTGCCAGCAGCGTAACTAGCGGGGGGAGTGGCACCGGGGAGCTGTTTTTT
CDR3: CASSVTSGGSGTGELFF

J: TRBJ2-1
D: .
size: .
V: TRBV2
DNA: TGTGCCAGCACCATTAGCAATGAGCAGTTCTTC
CDR3: CASTISNEQFF

J: TRBJ1-2
D: .
size: .
V: TRBV30
DNA: TGTGCCTGGAGCGTAACGGCAGGCGCCTATGGCTACACCTTC
CDR3: CAWSVTAGAYGYTF

J: TRBJ2-1
D: TRBD1
size: .
V: TRBV5-1
DNA: TGCGCCAGCAGCTTGCAGGGGGCTGTCTACAATGAGCAGTTCTTC
CDR3: CASSLQGAVYNEQFF

J: TRBJ1-6
D: .
size: .
V: TRBV6-1
DNA: TGTGCCAGCAGTGAGGTTTTTGGGCCAGGCCATAATTCACCCCTCCACTTT
CDR3: CASSEVFGPGHNSPLHF

J: TRBJ2-3
D: .
size: .
V: TRBV5-1
DNA: TGCGCCAGCAGCGGACAAGGAACAGATACGCAGTATTTT
CDR3: CASSGQGTDTQYF

J: TRBJ2-1
D: TRBD1
size: .
V: TRBV19
DNA: TGTGCCAGTAGTACCGGACAGGGGATCGTAGATGAGCAGTTCTTC
CDR3: CASSTGQGIVDEQFF

J: TRBJ1-1
D: .
size: .
V: TRBV4-3
DNA: TGCGCCAGCAGCCCACAGACAGCTTCTGAAGCTTTCTTT
CDR3: CASSPQTASEAFF

J: TRBJ1-1
D: TRBD1
size: .
V: TRBV10-2
DNA: TGCGCCACTCGGTATGGTATGGACAGGGGTGGCACTGAAGCTTTCTTT
CDR3: CATRYGMDRGGTEAFF

J: TRBJ1-5
D: TRBD1
size: .
V: TRBV28
DNA: TGTGCCAGCAGTCGCAAGACAGGGGAAAGCAATCAGCCCCAGCATTTT
CDR3: CASSRKTGESNQPQHF

J: TRBJ2-3
D: TRBD1
size: .
V: TRBV23-1
DNA: TGCGCCAGCAGTCAAAGGCCCACGACAGGGGTAGATACGCAGTATTTT
CDR3: CASSQRPTTGVDTQYF

J: TRBJ1-5
D: .
size: .
V: TRBV6-1
DNA: TGTGCCAGCACTGAACTAGGAGGGGACGGCCAGCCCCAGCATTTT
CDR3: CASTELGGDGQPQHF

J: TRBJ1-2
D: TRBD1
size: .
V: TRBV14
DNA: TGTGCCAGCAGCCCATTGGGACAGGGGAACTATGGCTACACCTTC
CDR3: CASSPLGQGNYGYTF

J: TRBJ2-7
D: TRBD1
size: .
V: TRBV4-2
DNA: TGTGCCAGCAGCCAAATGGGACAGAATTACGAGCAGTACTTC
CDR3: CASSQMGQNYEQYF

J: TRBJ1-5
D: TRBD1
size: .
V: TRBV2
DNA: TGTGCCAGACCAATCGACAGGGGTGGCAATCAGCCCCAGCATTTT
CDR3: CARPIDRGGNQPQHF

J: TRBJ2-1
D: TRBD2
size: .
V: TRBV18
DNA: TGTGCCAGCTCACCGTGGCGGGAGATCTACAATGAGCAGTTCTTC
CDR3: CASSPWREIYNEQFF

J: TRBJ2-3
D: TRBD2
size: .
V: TRBV29-1
DNA: TGCAGCGTGGGGACTAGCTGGTACACAGATACGCAGTATTTT
CDR3: CSVGTSWYTDTQYF

J: TRBJ2-4
D: .
size: .
V: TRBV6-1
DNA: TGTGCCAGCAGTGAAAGGGAGGTCAGGGAACTAGCCAAAAACATTCAGTACTTC
CDR3: CASSEREVRELAKNIQYF

J: TRBJ2-7
D: TRBD1
size: once
V: TRBV6-1
DNA: TGTGCCAGCAGTGAAGCGTCGGGACAGCTCTACGAGCAGTACTTC
CDR3: CASSEASGQLYEQYF

J: TRBJ2-7
D: TRBD1
size: .
V: TRBV5-4
DNA: TGTGCCAGCAGCTTCCGGGACAGTGGCGAGCAGTACTTC
CDR3: CASSFRDSGEQYF

J: TRBJ1-5
D: .
size: .
V: TRBV2
DNA: TGTGCCAGCATGTCAGGGAACAATCAGCCCCAGCATTTT
CDR3: CASMSGNNQPQHF

J: TRBJ1-1
D: TRBD1
size: .
V: TRBV10-3
DNA: TGTGCCACCTTGAAACAGGGGCTGAACACTGAAGCTTTCTTT
CDR3: CATLKQGLNTEAFF

J: TRBJ2-1
D: TRBD1
size: .
V: TRBV5-1
DNA: TGCGCCAGCAGCTCCCAACAGGGGAATGAGCAGTTCTTC
CDR3: CASSSQQGNEQFF

J: TRBJ2-1
D: TRBD2
size: once
V: TRBV11-1
DNA: TGTGCCAGCAGCTTAGAACGGGGGGGCCGGGATGAGCAGTTCTTC
CDR3: CASSLERGGRDEQFF

J: TRBJ2-1
D: TRBD2
size: .
V: TRBV5-1
DNA: TGCGCCAGCACTGGGACTAGCGGGACCAATGAGCAGTTCTTC
CDR3: CASTGTSGTNEQFF

J: TRBJ2-3
D: .
size: few
V: TRBV6-1
DNA: TGTGCCAGCAGTGAATTGGGCGCAGATACGCAGTATTTT
CDR3: CASSELGADTQYF

J: TRBJ2-5
D: .
size: .
V: TRBV30
DNA: TGTGCCTGGAGTCACAGGGAACCGGAGACCCAGTACTTC
CDR3: CAWSHREPETQYF

J: TRBJ2-3
D: TRBD2
size: .
V: TRBV5-1
DNA: TGCGCCAGCAGCAAGCGGGACCTACGGATAGGGTCCTATACGCAGTATTTT
CDR3: CASSKRDLRIGSYTQYF

J: TRBJ1-3
D: .
size: few
V: TRBV29-1
DNA: TGCAGCGTAACTTTCTCTGGAAACACCATATATTTT
CDR3: CSVTFSGNTIYF

J: TRBJ2-3
D: .
size: .
V: TRBV5-5
DNA: TGTGCCAGCAGCTTGACTAGCTACACAGATACGCAGTATTTT
CDR3: CASSLTSYTDTQYF